The 14 T cell receptor beta chains below all came from one sample that was sequenced in a study of cytomegalovirus exposure and HLA in healthy donors. It was with 60 Vbeta and 13 Jbeta primers that the PCR ran. Only in-frame clones appear in the TCRdb table, and some are missing; sequencing was by immunoSEQ multiplex PCR. This sample has 60,000 to 85,000 clones, with 65% to 85% found just once. Sequenced sample: PBMCs. These receptors all come from a man aged 55 to 70 in good health and CMV-seropositive.

The rearrangement links TRBV7-9 to TRBJ2-1; TRBD2 matches at 7 bases. The CDR3 spans 12 residues. J gave up 9 bases and V 5 bases, and 4 bases lay outside the gene matches. Germline V lookup: CDR1 SEHNR, CDR2 FQNEAQ (reference sequence). The CDR3 is CASSPAGVEQFF. The CDR3 DNA reads TGTGCCAGCAGCCCCGCGGGGGTTGAGCAGTTCTTC.

The chain uses TRBV28 and TRBJ1-2; 7 bases match TRBD1. The V gene's germline CDR1 is MDHEN and CDR2 SYDVKM. The CDR3 runs to 15 residues. After removal of 6 bases from V and 4 bases from J, the junction contained 11 bases not matched to a gene. CDR3 region: CASRANLRDSYGYTF. DNA for the CDR3: TGTGCCAGCAGGGCCAACCTCCGGGACAGCTATGGCTACACCTTC.

CDR3 sequence: CASIEQGTGKDYTF. Written as DNA, the CDR3 is TGTGCCAGCATAGAGCAGGGGACAGGGAAGGACTACACCTTC. The chain couples TRBV28 to TRBJ1-2; 9 bases map to TRBD1. CDR1 MDHEN and CDR2 SYDVKM come from the germline V gene. The V segment lost 7 bases and the J segment 10 bases; nucleotides outside the gene matches: 13. CDR3 length: 14 residues.

V and J are TRBV9 and TRBJ2-7; a weak D match, TRBD1 (6 bases). There are 14 residues in the CDR3. Germline-derived CDR1 and CDR2 are SGDLS and YYNGEE. Trimming left V 0 bases short and J 2 bases short, with 9 bases between. CDR3 DNA: TGTGCCAGCAGCGTAGAAGCAGGGGCCTACGAGCAGTACTTC. Encoded protein: CASSVEAGAYEQYF.

The chain recombines TRBV11-3 with TRBJ2-1; 7 nucleotides agree with TRBD1. The germline V gene has CDR1 SGHNT and CDR2 YENEEA. The CDR3 is made up of 14 amino acids. The trim removed 5 bases at V and 4 bases at J, leaving 5 bases unmatched. CDR3 in DNA: TGTGCCAGCAGCGTAGGGGACAGATACAATGAGCAGTTCTTC. It is translated as CASSVGDRYNEQFF.

V and J are TRBV7-2 and TRBJ2-3; the match to TRBD2 covers 10 bases. The CDR3 is 17 amino acids. Germline-derived CDR1 and CDR2 are SGHTA and FQGNSA. Trimming took 5 bases from V and 3 from J; bases not matched to a gene: 11. The CDR3 nucleotides read TGTGCCAGCAGCAAGAGCCCACTAGCGGGGACAACAGATACGCAGTATTTT. Its translation: CASSKSPLAGTTDTQYF.

The chain uses TRBV6-6 and TRBJ1-5; 7 positions agree with TRBD1. Germline-derived CDR1 and CDR2 are MNHNY and SVGAGI (reference sequence). The CDR3 extends over 15 amino acids. The V and J ends lost 0 bases and 7 bases, in that order; junction bases with no gene match: 6. The CDR3 bases are TGTGCCAGCAGTTACTCGACAGGGATGGGGCAGCCCCAGCATTTT. Its protein is CASSYSTGMGQPQHF.

The chain uses TRBV23-1 and TRBJ2-7; maybe TRBD1 (5 bases). TRBV23-1 is classed as an ORF, of uncertain function. This CDR3 spans 16 amino acids. Trimming stripped 0 bases from V and 2 bases from J, with 14 bases between. The CDR3 loop reads CASSQSKGPGPYEQYF. Written as DNA, the CDR3 is TGCGCCAGCAGTCAATCGAAGGGGCCAGGGCCCTACGAGCAGTACTTC.

This sequence joins TRBV4-3 and TRBJ2-2; 7 bases agree with TRBD2. In germline, CDR1 is LGHNA, CDR2 YSLEER. V trimming: 1 base; J trimming: 3 bases; junction bases outside the gene matches: 5. CDR3 size: 16 residues. The chain's CDR3 is CASSQVGGTYTGELFF. CDR3 in DNA: TGCGCCAGCAGCCAAGTCGGGGGGACCTACACCGGGGAGCTGTTTTTT.

The V call is TRBV30, the J call TRBJ2-1; a weak D match, TRBD2 (5 bases). Trimming cost V 8 bases and J 7 bases, with 18 bases left between them. The CDR3 runs 13 residues. From germline, CDR1 is GTSNPN and CDR2 SVGIG (reference sequence). CDR3 in DNA: TGTGCCCAGAACCGGGGTTCGGGGAATGAGCAGTTCTTC. Translating it yields CAQNRGSGNEQFF.

The J gene is TRBJ2-2, the V gene TRBV6-6; D gene uncertain. The V gene's germline CDR1 is MNHNY and CDR2 SVGAGI (reference sequence). Trimming left V 5 bases short and J 6 bases short, with 10 bases between. This CDR3 region has 13 residues. CDR3 sequence (DNA): TGTGCCAGCAGTCTACTGCCGGCCGGGGAGCTGTTTTTT. Protein sequence: CASSLLPAGELFF.

This clone was seen a few times. The chain combines TRBV7-2 with TRBJ1-4, with D unclear. Germline CDR1 is SGHTA and CDR2 is FQGNSA. This CDR3 is 16 amino acids long. The germline V and J ends were trimmed by 5 bases and 5 bases, with 18 bases remaining between them. The CDR3 region is CASSLGWEGPNEKLFF. The CDR3 bases are TGTGCCAGCAGCCTGGGGTGGGAGGGCCCGAATGAAAAACTGTTTTTT.

The J gene is TRBJ1-2, the V gene TRBV20-1; D remains ambiguous. In germline, CDR1 is DFQATT, CDR2 SNEGSKA (reference sequence). V was cut by 7 bases and J by 6 bases, with 12 bases left in between. The CDR3 runs to 11 residues. This chain's CDR3 is CSVDGNDGYTF. The CDR3 nucleotides read TGCAGTGTGGACGGGAACGATGGCTACACCTTC.

CDR3 coding DNA: TGTGCCAGTAGCCTTTTATCAGCGGTTGAAGCTTTCTTT. Translating gives CASSLLSAVEAFF. The V call is TRBV19, the J call TRBJ1-1; no definite D call. Per the germline V gene, CDR1 is LNHDA and CDR2 is SQIVND (reference sequence). CDR3 length: 13 amino acids. Trimming removed 6 bases at V and 7 bases at J, with 15 bases between. Complete variable domain (other parts from reference TRBV19 and TRBJ1-1): DGGITQSPKYLFRKEGQNVTLSCEQNLNHDAMYWYRQDPGQGLRLIYYSQIVNDFQKGDIAEGYSVSREKKESFPLTVTSAQKNPTAFYLCASSLLSAVEAFFGQGTRLTVV.